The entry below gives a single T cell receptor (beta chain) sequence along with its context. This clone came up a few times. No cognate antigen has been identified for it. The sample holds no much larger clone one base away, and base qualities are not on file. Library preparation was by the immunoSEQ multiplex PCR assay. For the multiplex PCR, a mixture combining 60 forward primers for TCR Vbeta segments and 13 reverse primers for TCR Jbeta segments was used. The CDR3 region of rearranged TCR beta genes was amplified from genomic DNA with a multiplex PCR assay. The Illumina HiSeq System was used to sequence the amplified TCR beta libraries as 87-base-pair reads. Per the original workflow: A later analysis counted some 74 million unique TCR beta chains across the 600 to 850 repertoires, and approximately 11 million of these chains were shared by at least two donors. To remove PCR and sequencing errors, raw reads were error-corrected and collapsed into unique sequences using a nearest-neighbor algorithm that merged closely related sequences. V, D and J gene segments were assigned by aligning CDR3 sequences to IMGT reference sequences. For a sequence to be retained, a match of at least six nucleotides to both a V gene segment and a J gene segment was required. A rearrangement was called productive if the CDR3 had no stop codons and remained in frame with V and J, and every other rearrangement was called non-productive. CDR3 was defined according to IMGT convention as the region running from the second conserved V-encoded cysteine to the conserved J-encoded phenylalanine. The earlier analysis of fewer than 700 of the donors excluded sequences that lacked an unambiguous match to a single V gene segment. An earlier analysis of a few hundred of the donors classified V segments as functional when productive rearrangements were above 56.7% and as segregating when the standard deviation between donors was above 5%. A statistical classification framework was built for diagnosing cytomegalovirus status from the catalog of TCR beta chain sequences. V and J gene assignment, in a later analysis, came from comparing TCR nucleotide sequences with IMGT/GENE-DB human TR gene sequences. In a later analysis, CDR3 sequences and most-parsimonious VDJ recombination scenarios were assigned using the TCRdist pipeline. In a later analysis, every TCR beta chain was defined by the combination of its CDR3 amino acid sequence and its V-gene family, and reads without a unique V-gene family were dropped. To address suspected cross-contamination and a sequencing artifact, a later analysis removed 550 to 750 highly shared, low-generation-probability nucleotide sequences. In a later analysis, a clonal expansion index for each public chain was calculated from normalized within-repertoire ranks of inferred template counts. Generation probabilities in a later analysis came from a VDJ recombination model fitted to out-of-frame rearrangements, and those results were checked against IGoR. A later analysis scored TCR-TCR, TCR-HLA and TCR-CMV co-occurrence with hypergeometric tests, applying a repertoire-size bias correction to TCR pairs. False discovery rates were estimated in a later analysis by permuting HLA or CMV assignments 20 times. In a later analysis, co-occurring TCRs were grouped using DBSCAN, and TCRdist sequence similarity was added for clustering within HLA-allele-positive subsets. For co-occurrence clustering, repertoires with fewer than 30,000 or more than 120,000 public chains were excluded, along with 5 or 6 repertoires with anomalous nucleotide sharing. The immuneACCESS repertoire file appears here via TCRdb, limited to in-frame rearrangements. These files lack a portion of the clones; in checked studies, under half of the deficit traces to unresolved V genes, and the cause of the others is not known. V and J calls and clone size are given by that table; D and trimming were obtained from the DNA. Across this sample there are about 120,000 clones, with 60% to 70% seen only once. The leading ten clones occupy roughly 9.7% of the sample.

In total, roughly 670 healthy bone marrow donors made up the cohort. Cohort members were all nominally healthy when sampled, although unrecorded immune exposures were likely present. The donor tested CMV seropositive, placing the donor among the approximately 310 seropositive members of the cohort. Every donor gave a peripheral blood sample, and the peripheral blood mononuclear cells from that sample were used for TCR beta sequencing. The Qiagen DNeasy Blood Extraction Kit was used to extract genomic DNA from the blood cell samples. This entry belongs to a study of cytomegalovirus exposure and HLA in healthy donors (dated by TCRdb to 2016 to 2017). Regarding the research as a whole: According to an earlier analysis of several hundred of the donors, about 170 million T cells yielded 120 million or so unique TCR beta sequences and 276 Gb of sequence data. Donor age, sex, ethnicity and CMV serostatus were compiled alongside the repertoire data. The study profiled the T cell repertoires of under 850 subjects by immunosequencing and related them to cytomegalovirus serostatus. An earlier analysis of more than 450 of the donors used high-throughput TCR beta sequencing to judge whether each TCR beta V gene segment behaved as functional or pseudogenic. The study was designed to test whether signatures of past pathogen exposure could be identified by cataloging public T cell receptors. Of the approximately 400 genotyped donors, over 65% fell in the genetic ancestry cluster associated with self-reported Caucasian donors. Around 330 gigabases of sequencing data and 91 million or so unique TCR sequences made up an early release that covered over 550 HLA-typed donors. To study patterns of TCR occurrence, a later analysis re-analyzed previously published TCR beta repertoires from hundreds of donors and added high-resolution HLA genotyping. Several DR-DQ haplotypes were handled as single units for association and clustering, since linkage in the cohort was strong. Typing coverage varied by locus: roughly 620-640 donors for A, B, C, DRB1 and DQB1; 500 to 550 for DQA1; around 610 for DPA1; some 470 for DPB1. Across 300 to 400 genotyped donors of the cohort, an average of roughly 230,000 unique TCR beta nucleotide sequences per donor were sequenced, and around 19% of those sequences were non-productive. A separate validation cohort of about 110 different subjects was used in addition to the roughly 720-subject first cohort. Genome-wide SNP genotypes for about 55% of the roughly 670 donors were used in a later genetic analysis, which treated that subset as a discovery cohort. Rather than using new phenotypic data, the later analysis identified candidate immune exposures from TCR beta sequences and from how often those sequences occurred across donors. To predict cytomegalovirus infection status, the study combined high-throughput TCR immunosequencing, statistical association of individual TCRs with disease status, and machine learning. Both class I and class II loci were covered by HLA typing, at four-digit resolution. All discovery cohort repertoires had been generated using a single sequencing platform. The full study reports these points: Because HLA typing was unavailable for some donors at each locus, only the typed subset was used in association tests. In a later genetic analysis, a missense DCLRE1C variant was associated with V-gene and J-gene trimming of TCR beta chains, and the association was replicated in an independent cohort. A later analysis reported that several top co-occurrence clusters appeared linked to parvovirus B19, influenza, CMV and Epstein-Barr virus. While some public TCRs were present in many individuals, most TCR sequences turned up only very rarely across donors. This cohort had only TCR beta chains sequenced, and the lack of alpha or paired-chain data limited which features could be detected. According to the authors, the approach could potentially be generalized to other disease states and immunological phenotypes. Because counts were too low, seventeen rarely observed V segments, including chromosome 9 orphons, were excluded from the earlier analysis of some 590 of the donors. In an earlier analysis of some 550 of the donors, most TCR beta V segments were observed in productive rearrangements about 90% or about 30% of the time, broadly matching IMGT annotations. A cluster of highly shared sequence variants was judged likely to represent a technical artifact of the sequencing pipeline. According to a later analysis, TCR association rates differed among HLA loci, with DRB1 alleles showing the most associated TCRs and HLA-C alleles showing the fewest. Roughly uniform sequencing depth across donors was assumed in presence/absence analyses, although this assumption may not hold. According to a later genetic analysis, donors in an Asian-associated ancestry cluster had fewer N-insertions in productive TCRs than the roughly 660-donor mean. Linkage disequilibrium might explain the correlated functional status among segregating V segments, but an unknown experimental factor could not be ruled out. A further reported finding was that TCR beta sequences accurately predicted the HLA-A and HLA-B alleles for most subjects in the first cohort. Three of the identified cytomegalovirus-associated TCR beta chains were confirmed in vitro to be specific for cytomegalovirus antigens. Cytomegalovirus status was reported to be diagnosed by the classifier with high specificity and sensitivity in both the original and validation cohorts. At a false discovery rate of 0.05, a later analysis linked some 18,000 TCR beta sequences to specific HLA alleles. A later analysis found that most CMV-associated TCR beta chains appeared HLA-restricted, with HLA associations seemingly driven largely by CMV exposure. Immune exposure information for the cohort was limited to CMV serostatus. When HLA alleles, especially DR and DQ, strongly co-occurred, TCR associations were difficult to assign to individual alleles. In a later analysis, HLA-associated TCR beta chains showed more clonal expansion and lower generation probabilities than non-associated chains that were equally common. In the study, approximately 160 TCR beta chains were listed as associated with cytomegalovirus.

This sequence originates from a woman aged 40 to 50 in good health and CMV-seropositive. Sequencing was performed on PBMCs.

The DNA is as follows: TGTGCCAGCAGTTCAGGGGGCGAAGAGACCCAGTACTTC. It translates as CASSSGGEETQYF. The chain was built from TRBV28 and TRBJ2-5; 8 bases in the junction line up with TRBD1. Germline trimming amounts to 4 bases on V and 3 bases on J, with 1 as the count of junction bases outside the gene matches. The cysteine opens and the phenylalanine closes a CDR3 of 13 amino acids. Kept here is only the CDR3 DNA, which spans 39 bases and is read in frame from base 1. Sequences MDHEN (CDR1) and SYDVKM (CDR2) are obtained from the germline V gene.